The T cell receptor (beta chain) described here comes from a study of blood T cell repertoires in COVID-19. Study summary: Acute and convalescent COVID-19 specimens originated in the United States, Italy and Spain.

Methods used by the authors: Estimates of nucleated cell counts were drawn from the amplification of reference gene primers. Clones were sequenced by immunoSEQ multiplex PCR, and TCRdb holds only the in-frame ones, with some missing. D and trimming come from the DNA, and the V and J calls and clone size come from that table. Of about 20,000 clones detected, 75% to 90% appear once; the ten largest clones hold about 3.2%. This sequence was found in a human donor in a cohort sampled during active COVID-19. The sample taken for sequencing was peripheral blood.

The CDR3 here is CATLPPGGTEAFF. CDR3 sequence (DNA): TGTGCCACCCTTCCGCCGGGTGGCACTGAAGCTTTCTTT. The chain recombines TRBV24-1 with TRBJ1-1; the D is unclear. Germline CDR1 reads KGHDR; CDR2 reads SFDVKD. V was pared by 9 bases and J by 4 bases, with 14 bases between. The CDR3 length is 13 residues.